This T cell receptor (beta chain) was sequenced for a study of control samples from healthy donors and cancer patients. The CDR3 extends over 17 amino acids. Germline V gene lookup returns CDR1 SGDLS and CDR2 YYNGEE. Trimming took 3 bases from V and 0 from J, leaving 13 bases between them. Generated by immunoSEQ multiplex PCR, the TCRdb table keeps only in-frame clones and is missing some. This sample yields about 120,000 clones, of which about 90% are seen a single time; around 2% belongs to the top ten. Sample: blood. The chain joins TRBV9 to TRBJ2-6; D gene unclear. The TCR originated in a man aged 18 to 30 in good health. The CDR3, as DNA: TGTGCCAGCAGCGCCTTTTCCTACGGCTCTGGGGCCAACGTCCTGACTTTC. This codes for CASSAFSYGSGANVLTF.